One sample yielded the 21 T cell receptor beta chains listed below, sequenced in a study of blood T cell repertoires in COVID-19 (dated by TCRdb to about 2020). Library preparation used the immunoSEQ multiplex PCR assay. Entries here come from immuneACCESS through TCRdb and include only in-frame sequences with V and J called. Some clones fail to appear in such tables; in the studies checked, an unresolved V gene covers under half of the shortfall, and the cause of the remainder is unknown. Recorded for this sample are 400,000 to 550,000 clones; roughly 87% of them occurred a single time. The biggest ten clones account for just under 2% of the sample. The sequenced material came from PBMCs or T cells enriched from blood (not recorded which). All receptors derive from a young woman with acute COVID-19.

There are a few counts of this clone. The CDR3 sequence: CASSESGTTNTGELFF. The CDR3 DNA reads as TGTGCCAGCAGCGAATCCGGGACAACGAACACCGGGGAGCTGTTTTTT. The rearrangement links TRBV7-8 to TRBJ2-2, with a tentative D call TRBD1 (6 bases). V was clipped by 5 bases and J by 0 bases, with 13 bases between them. The V gene's germline CDR1 is SGHVS and CDR2 FQNEAQ. The CDR3 runs to 16 residues.

This chain uses TRBV5-4 with TRBJ1-4; 10 bases match TRBD1. The CDR3 runs 18 residues. The V segment lost 0 bases and the J segment 0 bases; nucleotides outside the gene matches: 5. Germline V gene data show CDR1 as SGHNT and CDR2 as YYREEE (reference sequence). The CDR3 coding sequence is TGTGCCAGCAGCTTGGGACAGGGGGCACTCGCAACTAATGAAAAACTGTTTTTT. Its protein product is CASSLGQGALATNEKLFF.

This clone came up a few times. The V call is TRBV7-9, the J call TRBJ2-5; 8 bases agree with TRBD1. CDR1 SEHNR and CDR2 FQNEAQ come from the germline V gene (reference sequence). V dropped 3 bases and J dropped 5; count of bases not matched to a gene: 5. The CDR3 extends over 14 amino acids. The CDR3 loop reads CASSFRQGYETQYF. The DNA of the CDR3 is TGTGCCAGCAGCTTCAGACAGGGGTACGAGACCCAGTACTTC.

CDR3 loop: CASSQDTSGTGDIQYF. The CDR3 DNA follows: TGTGCCAGCAGCCAGGATACTAGCGGGACGGGAGACATTCAGTACTTC. The chain carries TRBV14 and TRBJ2-4, with TRBD2 matching over 10 bases. Unmatched junction bases numbered 10, after V lost 3 bases and J lost 8 bases. The CDR3 runs 16 residues. Germline-derived CDR1 and CDR2 are SGHDN and FVKESK.

Here the CDR3 reads CASSPGYGELFF. The CDR3 DNA reads TGTGCCAGCAGCCCAGGGTACGGGGAGCTGTTTTTT. The chain is built from TRBV7-9 and TRBJ2-2; D perhaps matches TRBD1 (5 bases). Trimming left V 5 bases short and J 7 bases short, with 8 bases between. CDR3 length: 12 residues. Germline CDR1 is SEHNR and CDR2 is FQNEAQ (reference sequence).

The chain combines TRBV5-6 with TRBJ2-1, with TRBD2 matching over 13 bases. Germline loops: CDR1 SGHDT, CDR2 YYEEEE. V was pared by 6 bases and J by 5 bases, with 8 bases of the junction left unmatched. The CDR3 has 16 residues. CDR3 DNA: TGTGCCAGCACCTGGACTAGCGGGAGTAGAAACAATGAGCAGTTCTTC. This sequence encodes CASTWTSGSRNNEQFF. Full variable domain (rest looked up from reference TRBV5-6 and TRBJ2-1): DAGVTQSPTHLIKTRGQQVTLRCSPKSGHDTVSWYQQALGQGPQFIFQYYEEEERQRGNFPDRFSGHQFPNYSSELNVNALLLGDSALYLCASTWTSGSRNNEQFFGPGTRLTVL.

The chain uses TRBV5-8 and TRBJ2-3, with D unclear. CDR1 is SGHTS and CDR2 is YDEGEE in the germline V gene. Trimming removed 0 bases from V and 1 base from J, with 9 bases in between. CDR3 length: 15 amino acids. CDR3 region: CASSLDPTRTDTQYF. CDR3 in DNA: TGTGCCAGCAGCTTGGACCCGACTCGCACAGATACGCAGTATTTT.

The chain combines TRBV15 with TRBJ2-3; D is ambiguous. The CDR3 is 15 residues long. With 1 base removed from V and 2 bases from J, the gap between germline ends came to 10 bases. CDR1 LNHNV and CDR2 YYDKDF come from the germline V gene (reference sequence). For the CDR3, the DNA is TGTGCCACCAGCAGAGGCATTGGGCCCACAGATACGCAGTATTTT. Amino acid sequence: CATSRGIGPTDTQYF.

The chain has TRBV19 and TRBJ1-2; D gene unclear. Trimming pared 5 bases from V and 5 bases from J, leaving 18 bases between. This CDR3 is 15 amino acids long. Germline CDR1 is LNHDA and CDR2 is SQIVND (reference sequence). The CDR3 sequence is CASSGKSAGWYGYTF. Here the CDR3 DNA reads TGTGCCAGTAGTGGAAAGTCCGCGGGATGGTATGGCTACACCTTC.

This clone was seen just once. The same CDR3 arises from other DNA sequences in this sample as well. As DNA, the CDR3 is TGTGCCAGCAGCCGGACAGGGCGCAATCAGCCCCAGCATTTT. It yields the protein CASSRTGRNQPQHF. The V gene is TRBV6-5, the J gene TRBJ1-5; TRBD1 aligns across 8 bases. The germline gives CDR1 MNHEY, CDR2 SVGAGI. The CDR3 is made up of 14 amino acids. After removal of 6 bases from V and 2 bases from J, the junction contained 3 bases not matched to a gene.

This clone was observed a single time. The identical CDR3 is also encoded by other nucleotide sequences in the sample. The rearrangement links TRBV9 to TRBJ2-5; D is unresolved. Germline lookup yields CDR1 SGDLS and CDR2 YYNGEE. CDR3 length: 13 residues. V lost 1 base and J lost 3, with 7 bases in between. The CDR3 loop reads CASSVSGEETQYF. The CDR3 nucleotides read TGTGCCAGCAGCGTATCCGGAGAAGAGACCCAGTACTTC.

The genes are TRBV7-2 and TRBJ1-1, with D perhaps matching TRBD1 (5 bases). Germline CDR1 is SGHTA and CDR2 is FQGNSA. V was trimmed by 1 base and J by 1 base, leaving 7 bases between them. CDR3 length equals 14 residues. CDR3 sequence reads: CASSLDGQNTEAFF. The CDR3 nucleotides read TGTGCCAGCAGCTTAGACGGACAGAACACTGAAGCTTTCTTT.

V is TRBV23-1 and J is TRBJ1-4; perhaps TRBD1 as D (6 bases). TRBV23-1 is an ORF for which the function is uncertain. The V and J ends lost 0 bases and 8 bases respectively, with 16 bases between them. This CDR3 is 16 amino acids long. Here the CDR3 reads CASSQSQTGTEEKLFF. In nucleotides, the CDR3 is TGCGCCAGCAGTCAATCTCAAACAGGGACGGAAGAAAAACTGTTTTTT.

The CDR3 region is CASSPLELAGTGSYNEQFF. The CDR3 bases are TGTGCCAGCTCACCACTGGAACTAGCGGGAACAGGCTCCTACAATGAGCAGTTCTTC. The chain combines TRBV18 with TRBJ2-1; 10 bases line up with TRBD2. This CDR3 has 19 amino acids. The ends lost 1 base at V and 0 bases at J; junction bases unmatched: 9. Germline CDR1 is KGHSH and CDR2 is LQKENI.

V and J are TRBV18 and TRBJ2-5; tentatively, D is TRBD2 (5 bases). Deletions cut 2 bases from V and 4 bases from J, with 14 bases between. The germline CDR1 and CDR2 sequences are KGHSH and LQKENI. This CDR3 region has 15 residues. CDR3 nucleotide sequence: TGTGCCAGCTCACCAGTTCGGGGTCTCCTAGAGACCCAGTACTTC. This codes for CASSPVRGLLETQYF.

The chain uses TRBV5-5 and TRBJ2-7; possible D gene TRBD2, 6 bases. The CDR3 covers 13 residues. CDR1 is SGHKS, CDR2 YYEKEE, per germline (reference sequence). V was trimmed by 4 bases and J by 12 bases, leaving 20 bases between them. The CDR3 is CASSTRDSGGRYF. CDR3 in DNA: TGTGCCAGCAGCACCCGGGACTCCGGAGGGAGGTACTTC.

This rearrangement joins TRBV6-5 to TRBJ2-7, with D perhaps matching TRBD2 (5 bases). The V and J ends lost 6 bases and 2 bases respectively, with 11 bases between them. Germline values: CDR1 MNHEY, CDR2 SVGAGI. The CDR3 extends over 13 amino acids. The CDR3 reads CASSSGPTYEQYF. CDR3 sequence (DNA): TGTGCCAGCAGCAGCGGACCCACCTACGAGCAGTACTTC.

This chain links TRBV13 with TRBJ2-2, with 13 bases lining up with TRBD2. V was pared by 3 bases and J by 4 bases, with 5 bases of the junction left unmatched. Germline lookup yields CDR1 PRHDT and CDR2 FYEKMQ (reference sequence). There are 17 residues in the CDR3. Here the CDR3 reads CASSFRTSGRPTGELFF. In nucleotides, the CDR3 is TGTGCCAGCAGCTTTAGGACTAGCGGGAGACCCACCGGGGAGCTGTTTTTT.

The V call is TRBV11-2, the J call TRBJ2-7; 7 positions agree with TRBD2. Germline V gene sequence: CDR1 SGHAT, CDR2 FQNNGV. V lost 6 bases to trimming and J lost 1 base; unmatched junction nucleotides: 6. The CDR3 runs to 14 residues. The CDR3 protein is CASRSGDGSYEQYF. CDR3 in DNA: TGTGCCAGCAGGAGCGGGGACGGTTCCTACGAGCAGTACTTC.

The genes are TRBV3-1 (or the pseudogene TRBV3-2) and TRBJ1-2; perhaps TRBD1 as D (5 bases). Germline lookup yields CDR1 LGHDT and CDR2 YNNKEL (reference sequence). This CDR3 is built from 12 residues. Trimming removed 4 bases from V and 7 bases from J, with 10 bases in between. The CDR3 nucleotides read TGTGCCAGCAGCCCCGGGGGAGGTGGCTACACCTTC. Its translation: CASSPGGGGYTF.

The genes are TRBV6-5 and TRBJ1-1; no clear D. Germline V gives CDR1 MNHEY, CDR2 SVGAGI. V was cut by 9 bases and J by 2 bases, with 13 bases left in between. This CDR3 contains 13 residues. CDR3 amino acids: CASYREPNTEAFF. The CDR3 region has the DNA TGTGCCAGTTACAGAGAACCTAACACTGAAGCTTTCTTT.